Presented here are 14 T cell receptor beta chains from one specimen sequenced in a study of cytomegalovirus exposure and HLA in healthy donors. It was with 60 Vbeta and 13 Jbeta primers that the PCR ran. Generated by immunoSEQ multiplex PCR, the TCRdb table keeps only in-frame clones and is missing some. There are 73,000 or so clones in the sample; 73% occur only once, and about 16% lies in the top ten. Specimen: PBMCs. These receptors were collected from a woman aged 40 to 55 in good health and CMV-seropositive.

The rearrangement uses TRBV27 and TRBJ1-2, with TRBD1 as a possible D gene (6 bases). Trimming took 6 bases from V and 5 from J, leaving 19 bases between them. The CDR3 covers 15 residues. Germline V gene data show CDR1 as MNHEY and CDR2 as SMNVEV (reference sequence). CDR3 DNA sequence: TGTGCCAGCAGCCAATCATCCTCCACAGGGTATGGCTACACCTTC. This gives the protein CASSQSSSTGYGYTF.

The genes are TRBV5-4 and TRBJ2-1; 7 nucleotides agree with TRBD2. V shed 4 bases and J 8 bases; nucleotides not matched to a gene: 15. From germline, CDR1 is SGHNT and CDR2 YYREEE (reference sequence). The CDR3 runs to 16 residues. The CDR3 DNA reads TGTGCCAGCAGCGCCGCTAGCGGCTACACGAGCGATGAGCAGTTCTTC. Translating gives CASSAASGYTSDEQFF.

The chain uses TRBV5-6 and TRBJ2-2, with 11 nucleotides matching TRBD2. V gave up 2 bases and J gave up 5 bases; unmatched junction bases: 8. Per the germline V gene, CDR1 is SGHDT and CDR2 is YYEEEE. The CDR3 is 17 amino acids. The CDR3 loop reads CASSLPLTSGRTGELFF. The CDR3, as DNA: TGTGCCAGCAGCTTACCTCTTACTAGCGGGAGAACCGGGGAGCTGTTTTTT.

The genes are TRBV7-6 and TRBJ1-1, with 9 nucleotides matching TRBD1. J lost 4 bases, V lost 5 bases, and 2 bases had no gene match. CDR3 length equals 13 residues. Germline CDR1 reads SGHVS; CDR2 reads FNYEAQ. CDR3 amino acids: CASSQDRGTEAFF. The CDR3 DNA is TGTGCCAGCAGCCAGGACAGGGGCACTGAAGCTTTCTTT.

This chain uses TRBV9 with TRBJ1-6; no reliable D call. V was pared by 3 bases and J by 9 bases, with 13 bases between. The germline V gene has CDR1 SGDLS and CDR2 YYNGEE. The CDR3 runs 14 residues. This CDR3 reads CASSERTTASPLHF. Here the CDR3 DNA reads TGTGCCAGCAGCGAGCGGACGACCGCTTCACCCCTCCACTTT.

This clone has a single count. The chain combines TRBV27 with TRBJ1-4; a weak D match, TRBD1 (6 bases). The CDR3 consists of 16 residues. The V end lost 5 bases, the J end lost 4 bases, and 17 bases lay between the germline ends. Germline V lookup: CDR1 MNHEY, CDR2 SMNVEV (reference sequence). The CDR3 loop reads CASSRRGTSYNEKLFF. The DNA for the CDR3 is TGTGCCAGCAGTCGGCGTGGGACATCCTATAATGAAAAACTGTTTTTT.

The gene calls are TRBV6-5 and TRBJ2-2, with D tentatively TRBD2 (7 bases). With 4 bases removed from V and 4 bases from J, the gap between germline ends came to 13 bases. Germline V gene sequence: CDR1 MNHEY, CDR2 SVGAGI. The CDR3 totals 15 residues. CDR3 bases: TGTGCCAGCAGTTTGGCGGGGGCTAGCACCGGGGAGCTGTTTTTT. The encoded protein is CASSLAGASTGELFF.

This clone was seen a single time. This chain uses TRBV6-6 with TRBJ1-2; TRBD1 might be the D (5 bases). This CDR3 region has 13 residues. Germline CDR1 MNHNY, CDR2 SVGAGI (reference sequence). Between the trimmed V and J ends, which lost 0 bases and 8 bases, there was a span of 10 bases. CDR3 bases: TGTGCCAGCAGTTACTCGCAGGGAGGAGGCTACACCTTC. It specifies CASSYSQGGGYTF.

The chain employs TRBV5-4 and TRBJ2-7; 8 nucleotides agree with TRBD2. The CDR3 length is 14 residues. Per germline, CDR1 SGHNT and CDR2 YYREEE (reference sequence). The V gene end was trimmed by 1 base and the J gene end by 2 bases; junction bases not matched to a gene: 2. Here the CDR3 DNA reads TGTGCCAGCAGCTTGACCGGGGGGGCCTACGAGCAGTACTTC. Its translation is CASSLTGGAYEQYF.

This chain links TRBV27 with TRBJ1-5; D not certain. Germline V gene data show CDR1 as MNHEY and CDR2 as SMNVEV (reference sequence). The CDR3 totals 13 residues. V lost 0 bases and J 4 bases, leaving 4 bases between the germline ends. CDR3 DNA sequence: TGTGCCAGCAGTTTATCGTATAATCAGCCCCAGCATTTT. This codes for CASSLSYNQPQHF.

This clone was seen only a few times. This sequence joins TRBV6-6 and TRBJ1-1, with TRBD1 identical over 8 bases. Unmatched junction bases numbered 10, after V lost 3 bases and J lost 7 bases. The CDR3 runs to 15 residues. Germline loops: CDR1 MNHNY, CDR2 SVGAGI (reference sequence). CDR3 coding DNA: TGTGCCAGCAGTTATGGGTCAGGGGGCCAGGATGAAGCTTTCTTT. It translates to CASSYGSGGQDEAFF.

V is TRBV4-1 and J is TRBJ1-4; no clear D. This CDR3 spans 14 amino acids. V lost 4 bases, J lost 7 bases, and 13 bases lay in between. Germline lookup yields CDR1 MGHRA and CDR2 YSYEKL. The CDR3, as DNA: TGCGCCAGCAGCCTGCGGGAGGTCGGTGAAAAACTGTTTTTT. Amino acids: CASSLREVGEKLFF.

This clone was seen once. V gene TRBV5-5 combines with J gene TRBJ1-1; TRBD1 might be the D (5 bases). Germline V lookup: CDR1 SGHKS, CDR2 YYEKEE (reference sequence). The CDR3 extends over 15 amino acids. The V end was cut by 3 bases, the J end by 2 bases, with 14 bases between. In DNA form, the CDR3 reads TGTGCCAGCAGCTGGGGAGGGACTTACAACACTGAAGCTTTCTTT. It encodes CASSWGGTYNTEAFF. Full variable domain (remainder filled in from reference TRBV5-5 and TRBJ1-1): DAGVTQSPTHLIKTRGQQVTLRCSPISGHKSVSWYQQVLGQGPQFIFQYYEKEERGRGNFPDRFSARQFPNYSSELNVNALLLGDSALYLCASSWGGTYNTEAFFGQGTRLTVV.

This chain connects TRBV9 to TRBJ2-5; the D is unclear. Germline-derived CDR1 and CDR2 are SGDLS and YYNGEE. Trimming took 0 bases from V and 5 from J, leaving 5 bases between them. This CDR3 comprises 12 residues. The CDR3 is CASSVDLETQYF. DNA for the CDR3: TGTGCCAGCAGCGTAGATCTGGAGACCCAGTACTTC.